The source of this T cell receptor beta chain is a study of T-cell memory formation after mild COVID-19 (dated by TCRdb to about 2021). About the study as a whole: TCR sequence clusters from the two donors were largely donor specific. In two donors, T-cell clones that expanded and contracted after mild COVID-19 were tracked by sequencing TCRalpha and TCRbeta repertoires over time. Two young, previously healthy adult volunteers made up the cohort, one male and one female.

For this chain, trimming is 1 base at the V end and 4 bases at the J end, and the number of junction bases without a gene match is 4. CDR1 SGDLS and CDR2 YYNGEE are derived from the germline V gene. The CDR3 has 15 amino acids, counting the end cysteine and phenylalanine. This entry keeps only the CDR3 DNA: 45 bases, framed from base 1. PBMCs were isolated by Ficoll-Paque density gradient centrifugation. The instrument was an Illumina NovaSeq 6000. Using 5'RACE with constant-segment primers, TCRalpha and TCRbeta cDNA libraries were constructed, with sample barcodes and unique molecular identifiers added in the process. Trizol reagent was used to extract RNA from every sample. Amplification of the libraries took two PCR steps, and the second step added a second sample barcode plus Illumina TruSeq adapters. Libraries were sequenced on an Illumina NovaSeq with 2 x 150 bp paired-end reads. On the study's bioinformatics: Reads were demultiplexed and collapsed into UMI-guided consensus sequences with migec v1.2.7. With mixcr v2.1.11, UMI consensuses were aligned to TRA and TRB V and J templates and assembled into clonotypes. Expanded or contracted clonotypes were those called significant by both edgeR and NoisET, with noise models trained on biological replicates. For edgeR calls, a false discovery rate-adjusted p below 0.01 and a log2 fold-change threshold of 1 were applied. As an exploratory analysis of dynamics, max-normalized trajectories of the 1000 most abundant clonotypes were examined by PCA with hierarchical clustering. Separately sequenced CD4+ and CD8+ repertoires were used to assign the CD4 or CD8 phenotype of responding clones. In TCRdb, the public reads were trimmed at Q25 with fastp and aligned with MiXCR, with productive beta chains retained. Records with the same CDR3 protein are collapsed into one entry carrying the most frequent genes and DNA. It is TCRdb's table, rather than the study itself, that gives the V and J calls and clone size. The sample profile shows around 300,000 distinct CDR3 sequences; around 13% of them were found once. The top ten clones comprise about a fifth of the sample.

Study-level results and caveats: Balanced CD4/CD8 phenotypes were observed for clones contracting from day 15 to 85, whereas a bias towards CD4+ was observed for a second wave of clones expanding from day 15 to 37. SARS-CoV-2 specificity of the second-wave clones peaking on day 37 was not confirmed. Contracting CD4+ clones were located mainly in the CM and EM memory subsets, whereas CD8+ clones were found to be enriched in EMRA. Some responding clones were detected in pre-infection memory, suggesting pre-existing cross-reactive memory T cells joined the SARS-CoV-2 response. Only two mild cases were covered by the study, and larger cohorts that include severe cases with pre-infection samples were considered necessary.

To note about this clonotype: Its antigen specificity is not known. No much larger clonotype is one base removed from it; base qualities were not supplied.

This TCR derives from a man aged 18 to 29 who had mild COVID-19 (a few samples of this study predate the infection). The sample titles of this study are shuffled in the database, so cell type and time point are left out; the donor was told from shared clones. Sequenced sample: PBMCs or a T cell subset sorted from them (not recorded which). The rearrangement joined TRBV9 to TRBJ2-1; 8 junctional bases match TRBD2. The CDR3 protein: CASSVYLAGYNEQFF. The DNA sequence is as follows: TGTGCCAGCAGCGTATACCTAGCGGGTTACAATGAGCAGTTCTTC.